Listed here are 10 T cell receptor beta chains from one sample, sequenced in a study of blood T cell repertoires in COVID-19. Generated by immunoSEQ multiplex PCR, the TCRdb table keeps only in-frame clones and is missing some. The sample holds more than 95,000 clones, 70% to 90% seen once. The sample consisted of peripheral blood. The receptors derive from a human donor in a cohort sampled during active COVID-19.

The chain joins TRBV27 to TRBJ2-1; the match to TRBD2 covers 7 bases. This CDR3 spans 15 amino acids. The germline CDR1 and CDR2 sequences are MNHEY and SMNVEV (reference sequence). J was trimmed by 4 bases and V by 4 bases; bases with no gene match: 7. CDR3 sequence (DNA): TGTGCCAGCAGTTCGGGCGGGAGCTGGTACAATGAGCAGTTCTTC. It codes for CASSSGGSWYNEQFF.

This rearrangement joins TRBV6-4 to TRBJ2-1; 11 positions match TRBD2. The length of the CDR3 is 18 residues. Looked up from germline, CDR1 is MRHNA and CDR2 is SNTAGT. V trimming: 4 bases; J trimming: 2 bases; junction bases outside the gene matches: 10. The CDR3 nucleotides read TGTGCCAGCAGTGGCCCGATTAGCGGGAGGGCTGCCTACAATGAGCAGTTCTTC. Protein sequence: CASSGPISGRAAYNEQFF.

V is TRBV27 and J is TRBJ2-6; TRBD2 might be the D (5 bases). Germline values: CDR1 MNHEY, CDR2 SMNVEV (reference sequence). The V end was cut by 2 bases, the J end by 1 base, with 6 bases between. The CDR3 covers 15 residues. The CDR3 nucleotides read TGTGCCAGCAGTTTACTAGCATCTGGGGCCAACGTCCTGACTTTC. It yields the protein CASSLLASGANVLTF.

DNA for the CDR3: TGTGCCAGCAGCCCCAGGAGCGGGATGGTCGAGCAGTACTTC. Translated, it gives CASSPRSGMVEQYF. The genes are TRBV7-2 and TRBJ2-7; TRBD2 aligns across 7 bases. CDR3 size: 14 residues. Germline V gives CDR1 SGHTA, CDR2 FQGNSA. After removal of 5 bases from V and 6 bases from J, the junction contained 10 bases not matched to a gene.

The V gene is TRBV9, the J gene TRBJ2-7; D is uncertain. Looked up from germline, CDR1 is SGDLS and CDR2 is YYNGEE. This CDR3 spans 15 amino acids. Trimming removed 0 bases from V and 1 base from J, with 11 bases in between. CDR3 bases: TGTGCCAGCAGCGTAGGGTCGGGTACTTCCTACGAGCAGTACTTC. Protein sequence: CASSVGSGTSYEQYF.

The V call is TRBV6-5, the J call TRBJ1-1; a possible D gene is TRBD1 (6 bases). Trimming pared 7 bases from V and 4 bases from J, leaving 16 bases between. The CDR3 covers 14 residues. Germline V gives CDR1 MNHEY, CDR2 SVGAGI. The CDR3 sequence is CASIHPDRTTEAFF. The CDR3 DNA is TGTGCCAGCATCCACCCCGACAGGACCACTGAAGCTTTCTTT.

This clone was seen just once. V and J are TRBV27 and TRBJ2-1; 12 bases map to TRBD1. Germline V lookup: CDR1 MNHEY, CDR2 SMNVEV (reference sequence). The CDR3 totals 16 residues. The V segment lost 2 bases and the J segment 7 bases; nucleotides outside the gene matches: 6. The CDR3 DNA reads as TGTGCCAGCAGTTTAGGGGACAGGGGGCGATTTAATGAGCAGTTCTTC. This encodes CASSLGDRGRFNEQFF.

V gene TRBV5-8 combines with J gene TRBJ2-3; no clear D. The germline V gene has CDR1 SGHTS and CDR2 YDEGEE. This CDR3 region has 13 residues. Deletions cut 4 bases from V and 3 bases from J, with 9 bases between. Here the CDR3 DNA reads TGTGCCAGCAGCGTGGCCAATACAGATACGCAGTATTTT. The encoded protein is CASSVANTDTQYF.

The chain uses TRBV9 and TRBJ2-2, with 8 bases aligning to TRBD2. V trimming: 7 bases; J trimming: 6 bases; junction bases outside the gene matches: 14. There are 16 residues in the CDR3. Per germline, CDR1 SGDLS and CDR2 YYNGEE. CDR3 amino acids: CASAWSGGQNSGELFF. In DNA form, the CDR3 reads TGTGCCAGCGCATGGTCGGGGGGGCAAAACTCCGGGGAGCTGTTTTTT.

The chain joins TRBV4-1 to TRBJ2-5; possible D gene TRBD1, 6 bases. Trimming removed 1 base from V and 5 bases from J, with 14 bases in between. This CDR3 contains 15 residues. Per the germline V gene, CDR1 is MGHRA and CDR2 is YSYEKL. This CDR3 is CASSQVEDSRETQYF. The CDR3 bases are TGCGCCAGCAGCCAAGTCGAGGACAGTCGTGAGACCCAGTACTTC.